This T cell receptor beta chain was obtained from a study of blood T cell repertoires in COVID-19. Here immunoSEQ multiplex PCR was the method, and the copy in TCRdb shows in-frame clones only, minus some. The profile shows about 99,000 clones, 70% to 90% of them singletons. Sequencing input: peripheral blood. The TCR comes from a man aged 50 or older in a cohort sampled during active COVID-19.

The CDR3 spells CASTFPGSGANVLTF. The CDR3 DNA reads as TGTGCCAGCACCTTTCCAGGTTCTGGGGCCAACGTCCTGACTTTC. This rearrangement joins TRBV28 to TRBJ2-6; D gene ambiguous. The CDR3 covers 15 residues. The V end was cut by 7 bases, the J end by 1 base, with 11 bases between. In germline, CDR1 is MDHEN, CDR2 SYDVKM.